This TCR beta chain was documented in a study of shared clonotypes between healthy human individuals. Findings of the study overall: Clonotype sharing among donors was expected to depend on sequencing depth.

Turning to this clone: Its antigen remains unidentified.

The germline V gene encodes CDR1 MDHEN and CDR2 SYDVKM. This CDR3 contains 15 residues. The germline V and J ends were trimmed by 2 bases and 4 bases, with 11 bases remaining between them. Some clones are missing from TCRdb's copy, which holds only in-frame ones; the method was immunoSEQ multiplex PCR. Of about 2.4 million clones listed, around 94% were seen once; the top ten hold under 0.15%. CD4+ cell separation produced CD45RA+ naive and CD45RA-negative memory subsets. This receptor was obtained from a man aged 18 to 29 in good health. The chain has TRBV28 and TRBJ1-4; D ambiguous. Sequencing input: naive CD4+ T cells sorted from blood. The subset denotes: CD45RA+ positively selected. The CDR3, as DNA: TGTGCCAGCAGTTTAGGCGGCCGACTTAATGAAAAACTGTTTTTT. Translated, it gives CASSLGGRLNEKLFF.